This T cell receptor (beta chain) was recorded in a study of response to subunit inactivated influenza vaccine. As regards this clonotype: A much more abundant neighbour one base away suggests this may be a read error.

Germline CDR1 LNHNV, CDR2 YYDKDF (reference sequence). V lost 0 bases and J lost 0, with 6 bases in between. This CDR3 is 14 amino acids long. In TCRdb, the RT-PCR reads were re-called with MiXCR into one record per CDR3 protein. This sample has 550,000 to 800,000 distinct CDR3 sequences, with 15% to 18% found just once. V is TRBV15 and J is TRBJ2-7; D gene uncertain. The sequencing used PBMCs from blood, collected about 11 days after vaccination. This TCR derives from a man aged 45-65 years who received an inactivated influenza vaccine. Here the CDR3 DNA reads TGTGCCACCAGCAGAGAGTACGGCTCCTACGAGCAGTACTTC. Protein product: CATSREYGSYEQYF. The variable domain in full, completed from reference TRBV15 and TRBJ2-7, reads DAMVIQNPRYQVTQFGKPVTLSCSQTLNHNVMYWYQQKSSQAPKLLFHYYDKDFNNEADTPDNFQSRRPNTSFCFLDIRSPGLGDTAMYLCATSREYGSYEQYFGPGTRLTVT.